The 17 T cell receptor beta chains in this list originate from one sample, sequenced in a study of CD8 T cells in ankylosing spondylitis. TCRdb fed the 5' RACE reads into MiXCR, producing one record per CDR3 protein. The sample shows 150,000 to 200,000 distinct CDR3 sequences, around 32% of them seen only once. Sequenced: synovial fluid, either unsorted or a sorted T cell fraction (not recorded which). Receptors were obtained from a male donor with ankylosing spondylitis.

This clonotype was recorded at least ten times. The CDR3 is CASSPLGVSGGAGYNEQFF. The CDR3 nucleotides read TGTGCCAGCAGCCCGTTAGGTGTGAGCGGGGGGGCCGGGTACAATGAGCAGTTCTTC. The chain has TRBV9 and TRBJ2-1, with 10 nucleotides matching TRBD2. V lost 4 bases and J lost 4; bases outside the gene matches: 17. This CDR3 is built from 19 residues. Germline lookup yields CDR1 SGDLS and CDR2 YYNGEE. The full variable domain, in which reference TRBV9 and TRBJ2-1 provide the parts outside the CDR3, is DSGVTQTPKHLITATGQRVTLRCSPRSGDLSVYWYQQSLDQGLQFLIQYYNGEERAKGNILERFSAQQFPDLHSELNLSSLELGDSALYFCASSPLGVSGGAGYNEQFFGPGTRLTVL.

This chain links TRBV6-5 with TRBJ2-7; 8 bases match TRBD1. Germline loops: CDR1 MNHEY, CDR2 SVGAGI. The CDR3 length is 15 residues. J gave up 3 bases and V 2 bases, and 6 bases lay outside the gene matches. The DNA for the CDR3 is TGTGCCAGCAGTTACAAGACAGGGGTTTACTACGAGCAGTACTTC. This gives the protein CASSYKTGVYYEQYF.

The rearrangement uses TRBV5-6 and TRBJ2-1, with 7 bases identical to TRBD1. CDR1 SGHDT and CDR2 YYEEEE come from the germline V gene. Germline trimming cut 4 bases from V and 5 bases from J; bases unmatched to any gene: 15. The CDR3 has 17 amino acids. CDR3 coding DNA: TGTGCCAGCAGCCACCTCCGGTCCGACAGGGTTAACAATGAGCAGTTCTTC. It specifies CASSHLRSDRVNNEQFF. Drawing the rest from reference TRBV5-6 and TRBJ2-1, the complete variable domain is DAGVTQSPTHLIKTRGQQVTLRCSPKSGHDTVSWYQQALGQGPQFIFQYYEEEERQRGNFPDRFSGHQFPNYSSELNVNALLLGDSALYLCASSHLRSDRVNNEQFFGPGTRLTVL.

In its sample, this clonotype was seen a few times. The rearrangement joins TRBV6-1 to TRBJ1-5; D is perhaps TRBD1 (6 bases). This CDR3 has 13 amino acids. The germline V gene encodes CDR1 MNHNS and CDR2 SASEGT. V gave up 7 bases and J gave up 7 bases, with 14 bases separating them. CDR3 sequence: CASTPGVGQPQHF. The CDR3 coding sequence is TGTGCCAGCACCCCAGGGGTTGGGCAGCCCCAGCATTTT.

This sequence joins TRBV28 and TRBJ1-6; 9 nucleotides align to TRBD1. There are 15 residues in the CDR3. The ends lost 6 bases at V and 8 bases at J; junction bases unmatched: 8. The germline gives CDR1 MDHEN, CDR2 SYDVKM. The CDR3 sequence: CASRLYRGQDSPLHF. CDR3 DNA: TGTGCCAGCAGGCTTTACAGGGGGCAAGATTCACCCCTCCACTTT.

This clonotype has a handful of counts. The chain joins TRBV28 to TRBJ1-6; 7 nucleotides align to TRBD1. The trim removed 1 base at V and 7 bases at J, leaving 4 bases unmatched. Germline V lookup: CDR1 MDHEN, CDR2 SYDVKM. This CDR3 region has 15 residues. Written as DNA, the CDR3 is TGTGCCAGCAGTTTATTCCGGGACAGAAATTCACCCCTCCACTTT. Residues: CASSLFRDRNSPLHF.

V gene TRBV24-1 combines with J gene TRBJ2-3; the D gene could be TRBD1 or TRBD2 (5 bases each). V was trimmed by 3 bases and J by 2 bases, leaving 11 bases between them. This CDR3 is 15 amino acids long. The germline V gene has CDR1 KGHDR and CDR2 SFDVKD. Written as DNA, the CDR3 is TGTGCCACCAGTGATATAAGGGACCCCACAGATACGCAGTATTTT. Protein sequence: CATSDIRDPTDTQYF.

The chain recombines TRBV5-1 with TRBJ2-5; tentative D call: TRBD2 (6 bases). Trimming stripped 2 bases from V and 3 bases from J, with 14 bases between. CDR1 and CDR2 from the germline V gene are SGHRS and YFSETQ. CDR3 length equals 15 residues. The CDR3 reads CASSFSGLSEETQYF. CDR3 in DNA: TGCGCCAGCAGCTTCTCCGGACTATCGGAAGAGACCCAGTACTTC.

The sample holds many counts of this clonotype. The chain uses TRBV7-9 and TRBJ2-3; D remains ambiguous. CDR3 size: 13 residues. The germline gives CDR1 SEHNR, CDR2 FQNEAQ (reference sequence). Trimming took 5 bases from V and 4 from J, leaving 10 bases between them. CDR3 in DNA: TGTGCCAGCAGCCCAGGCGGCGCAGATACGCAGTATTTT. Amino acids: CASSPGGADTQYF.

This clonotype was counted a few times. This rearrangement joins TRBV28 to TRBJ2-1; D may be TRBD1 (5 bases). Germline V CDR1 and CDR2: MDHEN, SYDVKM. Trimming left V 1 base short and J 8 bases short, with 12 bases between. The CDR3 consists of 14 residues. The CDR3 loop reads CASSLYPDSDEQFF. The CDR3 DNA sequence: TGTGCCAGCAGTTTATACCCCGACAGTGATGAGCAGTTCTTC.

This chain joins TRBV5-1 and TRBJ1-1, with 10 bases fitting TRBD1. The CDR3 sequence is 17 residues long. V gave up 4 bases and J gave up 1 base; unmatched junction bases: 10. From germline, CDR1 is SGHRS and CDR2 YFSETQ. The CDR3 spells CASSPGTGAVSNTEAFF. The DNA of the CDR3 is TGCGCCAGCAGCCCGGGGACAGGGGCGGTATCGAACACTGAAGCTTTCTTT.

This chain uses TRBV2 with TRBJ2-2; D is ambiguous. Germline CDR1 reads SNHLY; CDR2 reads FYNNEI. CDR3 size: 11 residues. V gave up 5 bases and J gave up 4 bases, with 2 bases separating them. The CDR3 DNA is TGTGCCAGCAGTCCCACCGGGGAGCTGTTTTTT. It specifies CASSPTGELFF. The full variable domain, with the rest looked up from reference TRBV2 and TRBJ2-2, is EPEVTQTPSHQVTQMGQEVILRCVPISNHLYFYWYRQILGQKVEFLVSFYNNEISEKSEIFDDQFSVERPDGSNFTLKIRSTKLEDSAMYFCASSPTGELFFGEGSRLTVL.

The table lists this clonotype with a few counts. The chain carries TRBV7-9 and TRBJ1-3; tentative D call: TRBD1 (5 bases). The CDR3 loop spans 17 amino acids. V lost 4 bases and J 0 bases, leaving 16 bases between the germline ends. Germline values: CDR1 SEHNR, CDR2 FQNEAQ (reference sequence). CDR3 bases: TGTGCCAGCAGCTCCTTGGGGCAGGGCCCCTCTGGAAACACCATATATTTT. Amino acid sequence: CASSSLGQGPSGNTIYF.

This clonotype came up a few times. The CDR3: CASSVLGTGILETQYF. The CDR3 DNA follows: TGTGCCAGCAGCGTATTGGGGACAGGGATCCTAGAGACCCAGTACTTC. V usage is TRBV9 and J usage is TRBJ2-5, with 9 nucleotides matching TRBD1. This CDR3 is built from 16 residues. Per germline, CDR1 SGDLS and CDR2 YYNGEE. V shed 1 base, J shed 4 bases, and the junction held 8 bases outside the gene matches.

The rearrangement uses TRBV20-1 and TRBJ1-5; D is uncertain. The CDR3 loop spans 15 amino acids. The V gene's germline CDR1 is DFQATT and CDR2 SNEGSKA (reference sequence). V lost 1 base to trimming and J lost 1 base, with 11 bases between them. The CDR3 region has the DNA TGCAGTGCTAGAGCCGGACTGGGCAGCAATCAGCCCCAGCATTTT. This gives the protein CSARAGLGSNQPQHF.

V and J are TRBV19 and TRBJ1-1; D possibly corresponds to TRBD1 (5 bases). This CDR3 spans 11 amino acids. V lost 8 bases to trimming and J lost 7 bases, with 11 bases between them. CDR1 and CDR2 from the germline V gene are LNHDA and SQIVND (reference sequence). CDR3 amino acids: CASSAGVEAFF. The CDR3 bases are TGTGCCAGTTCCGCGGGGGTTGAAGCTTTCTTT.

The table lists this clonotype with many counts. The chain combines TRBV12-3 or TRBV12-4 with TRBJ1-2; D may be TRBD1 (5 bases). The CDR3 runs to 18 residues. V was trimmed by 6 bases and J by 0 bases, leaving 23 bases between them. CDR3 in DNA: TGTGCCAGCAGCATGCTGTCCGGGACTTCGAGAGCTAACTATGGCTACACCTTC. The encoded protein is CASSMLSGTSRANYGYTF.